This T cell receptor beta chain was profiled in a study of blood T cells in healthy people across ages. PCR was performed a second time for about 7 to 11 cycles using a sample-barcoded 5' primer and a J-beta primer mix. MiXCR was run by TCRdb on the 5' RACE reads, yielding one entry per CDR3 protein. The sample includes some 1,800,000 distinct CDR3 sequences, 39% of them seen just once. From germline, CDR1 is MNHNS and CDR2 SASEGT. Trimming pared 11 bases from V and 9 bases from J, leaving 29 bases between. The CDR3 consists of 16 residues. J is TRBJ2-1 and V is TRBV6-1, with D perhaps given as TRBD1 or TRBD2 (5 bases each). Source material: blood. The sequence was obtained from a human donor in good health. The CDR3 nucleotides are TGTGCCCTCAGGCCCCCCGGGACGGCCTTAAGTGGTGAGCAGTTCTTC. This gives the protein CALRPPGTALSGEQFF.